These T cell receptor beta chains were read from a single sample in a study of TIL therapy for anti-PD-1-resistant metastatic lung cancer. The protocol was immunoSEQ multiplex PCR, while the TCRdb copy is restricted to in-frame clones and leaves out a portion. The sample lists tens of thousands of clones, roughly 85% occurring once. The input for sequencing was blood, taken at baseline. These receptors all stem from an older man with non-small cell lung cancer. CDR3s include the opening cysteine and the closing phenylalanine or tryptophan. The D gene is left open where the match is weak. Size is omitted from some rows. Given values are once, few, many or a class for expanded clones.

size: NA
J: TRBJ2-1
D: NA
V: TRBV5-1
CDR3: CASSRRVNEQFF
DNA: TGCGCCAGCAGCCGCAGGGTCAATGAGCAGTTCTTC

size: NA
J: TRBJ2-7
D: TRBD1
V: TRBV7-2
CDR3: CASTHAGTGSEQYF
DNA: TGTGCCAGCACCCACGCCGGGACAGGGTCCGAGCAGTACTTC

size: few
J: TRBJ1-2
D: TRBD1
V: TRBV5-4
CDR3: CASSTGQGFGYTF
DNA: TGTGCCAGCAGCACTGGACAGGGTTTTGGCTACACCTTC

size: NA
J: TRBJ2-7
D: NA
V: TRBV11-2
CDR3: CASSFTDSGPYEQYF
DNA: TGTGCCAGCAGCTTCACGGACAGTGGACCCTACGAGCAGTACTTC

size: NA
J: TRBJ2-3
D: NA
V: TRBV5-1
CDR3: CASKVGGSGSTDTQYF
DNA: TGCGCCAGCAAAGTTGGGGGCAGCGGGAGCACAGATACGCAGTATTTT

size: NA
J: TRBJ2-7
D: NA
V: TRBV29-1
CDR3: CSVEGGEVAYEQYF
DNA: TGCAGCGTTGAAGGAGGGGAAGTTGCCTACGAGCAGTACTTC

size: NA
J: TRBJ2-3
D: TRBD2
V: TRBV29-1
CDR3: CSVEGASGSRDTQYF
DNA: TGCAGCGTTGAGGGGGCTAGCGGGAGCCGAGATACGCAGTATTTT

size: NA
J: TRBJ2-1
D: NA
V: TRBV5-1
CDR3: CASTQGGNEFYNEQFF
DNA: TGCGCCAGCACCCAGGGGGGGAACGAGTTTTACAATGAGCAGTTCTTC

size: NA
J: TRBJ2-1
D: NA
V: TRBV7-9
CDR3: CASSFSRGRYNEQFF
DNA: TGTGCCAGCAGCTTTAGTCGGGGGAGATACAATGAGCAGTTCTTC

size: NA
J: TRBJ2-7
D: NA
V: TRBV14
CDR3: CASNAGNYEQYF
DNA: TGTGCCAGCAATGCAGGGAACTACGAGCAGTACTTC

size: once
J: TRBJ1-2
D: NA
V: TRBV5-1
CDR3: CASSFRDPGYGYTF
DNA: TGCGCCAGCAGCTTCAGGGACCCCGGCTATGGCTACACCTTC

size: NA
J: TRBJ2-7
D: TRBD2
V: TRBV7-2
CDR3: CASSLAHSGSPYEQYF
DNA: TGTGCCAGCAGCTTAGCCCATAGCGGGAGTCCCTACGAGCAGTACTTC

size: NA
J: TRBJ1-5
D: NA
V: TRBV2
CDR3: CASSAQNNQPQHF
DNA: TGTGCCAGCAGTGCACAGAACAATCAGCCCCAGCATTTT

size: few
J: TRBJ2-7
D: TRBD2
V: TRBV18
CDR3: CASRLAEVYEQYF
DNA: TGTGCCAGCCGGCTAGCGGAGGTCTACGAGCAGTACTTC

size: NA
J: TRBJ2-7
D: TRBD1
V: TRBV27
CDR3: CASRWTGGPYEQYF
DNA: TGTGCCAGCAGGTGGACAGGGGGACCCTACGAGCAGTACTTC

size: NA
J: TRBJ2-1
D: TRBD2
V: TRBV6-1
CDR3: CASRVAGGGYNEQFF
DNA: TGTGCCAGCAGGGTAGCGGGAGGTGGCTACAATGAGCAGTTCTTC